The 29 T cell receptor beta chains presented below share a single source sample, sequenced in a study of cytomegalovirus exposure and HLA in healthy donors. 60 Vbeta and 13 Jbeta primers were used in PCR. Repertoires were generated with immunoSEQ multiplex PCR, while TCRdb's copy carries only in-frame clones and drops some. Of around 180,000 clones in the sample, roughly four fifths were seen once. Sequenced material: PBMCs. The receptors stem from a woman between 18 and 29 years old in good health and CMV-seropositive.

The DNA for the CDR3 is TGCGCCAGCAGCGGGGGACAGGGAGGCTCCTACGAGCAGTACTTC. Amino acids: CASSGGQGGSYEQYF. J is TRBJ2-7 and V is TRBV5-1, with 9 nucleotides matching TRBD1. The V segment lost 4 bases and the J segment 0 bases; nucleotides outside the gene matches: 5. The V gene's germline CDR1 is SGHRS and CDR2 YFSETQ. The CDR3 runs to 15 residues.

This sequence joins TRBV6-1 and TRBJ2-1; 8 bases match TRBD2. V was clipped by 1 base and J by 8 bases; unmatched bases: 10. The CDR3 loop spans 16 amino acids. Germline-derived CDR1 and CDR2 are MNHNS and SASEGT. The CDR3, as DNA: TGTGCCAGCAGTGAAGTTGGCGGGGGGACTTTTTATGAGCAGTTCTTC. It codes for CASSEVGGGTFYEQFF.

This clone was counted between two and nine times. This sequence joins TRBV6-5 and TRBJ2-1; D unresolved. The germline V gene encodes CDR1 MNHEY and CDR2 SVGAGI. V was cut by 4 bases and J by 3 bases, with 7 bases left in between. The CDR3 is 13 amino acids. The CDR3 region is CASSSQDYNEQFF. The CDR3 DNA is TGTGCCAGCAGTTCCCAGGACTACAATGAGCAGTTCTTC.

This chain's CDR3 is CASSFDRPYGYTF. The CDR3 bases are TGTGCCAGCAGTTTTGACAGGCCCTATGGCTACACCTTC. The V gene is TRBV28, the J gene TRBJ1-2; D perhaps matches TRBD1 (6 bases). This CDR3 is built from 13 residues. The germline gives CDR1 MDHEN, CDR2 SYDVKM. V was pared by 3 bases and J by 4 bases, with 9 bases between.

The V gene is TRBV30, the J gene TRBJ2-3, with D unclear. Germline assignment: CDR1 GTSNPN and CDR2 SVGIG (reference sequence). V was clipped by 3 bases and J by 7 bases, with 8 bases between them. The CDR3 covers 11 residues. CDR3 in amino acids: CAWSFPNTQYF. In DNA form, the CDR3 reads TGTGCCTGGAGCTTCCCTAATACGCAGTATTTT.

J is TRBJ1-4 and V is TRBV19; D perhaps matches TRBD1 (6 bases). There are 17 residues in the CDR3. Germline V gene data show CDR1 as LNHDA and CDR2 as SQIVND (reference sequence). Trimming took 4 bases from V and 11 from J, leaving 26 bases between them. CDR3 in DNA: TGTGCCAGTAGTAGAACCCCAAGGTTGGAAGGGCAGGGGAAACTGTTTTTT. This sequence encodes CASSRTPRLEGQGKLFF.

The chain employs TRBV6-6 and TRBJ1-5, with D possibly being TRBD1 (5 bases). There are 16 residues in the CDR3. CDR1 and CDR2 from the germline V gene are MNHNY and SVGAGI (reference sequence). V was clipped by 6 bases and J by 5 bases, with 20 bases between them. The CDR3 loop is CASSEVWQGSYQPQHF. The CDR3 nucleotides read TGTGCCAGCAGCGAGGTCTGGCAGGGCTCCTATCAGCCCCAGCATTTT.

The rearrangement joins TRBV6-4 to TRBJ2-3; 10 nucleotides agree with TRBD2. The length of the CDR3 is 15 residues. Trimming at V came to 4 bases and at J to 5 bases, leaving 6 bases not matched to a gene. The germline V gene has CDR1 MRHNA and CDR2 SNTAGT. In nucleotides, the CDR3 is TGTGCCAGCAGTGTATCTAGCGGGGGAGGAGATACGCAGTATTTT. Protein product: CASSVSSGGGDTQYF.

This rearrangement joins TRBV18 to TRBJ2-5; no firm D call. With 2 bases removed from V and 5 bases from J, the gap between germline ends came to 6 bases. Germline CDR1 and CDR2: KGHSH and LQKENI. CDR3 size: 12 residues. The CDR3 DNA reads as TGTGCCAGCTCACCAATCCGGGAGACCCAGTACTTC. Its protein product is CASSPIRETQYF.

The gene calls are TRBV6-1 and TRBJ2-1; D perhaps matches TRBD2 (7 bases). V was cut by 1 base and J by 7 bases, with 14 bases left in between. Germline V gives CDR1 MNHNS, CDR2 SASEGT. CDR3 length: 15 amino acids. The CDR3 sequence: CASSEVGGEENEQFF. CDR3 bases: TGTGCCAGCAGTGAAGTAGGGGGGGAAGAGAATGAGCAGTTCTTC.

This clone was observed a handful of times. The V call is TRBV9, the J call TRBJ1-1, with D maybe TRBD1 (6 bases). Germline V lookup: CDR1 SGDLS, CDR2 YYNGEE. CDR3 length: 14 residues. The V end was cut by 3 bases, the J end by 8 bases, with 17 bases between. The CDR3 spells CASSGANRVGEAFF. In nucleotides, the CDR3 is TGTGCCAGCAGCGGAGCCAACAGGGTCGGAGAAGCTTTCTTT.

The chain carries TRBV7-9 and TRBJ2-5, with TRBD2 matching 9 bases. Trimming took 0 bases from V and 4 from J; bases not matched to a gene: 3. Germline V gene data show CDR1 as SEHNR and CDR2 as FQNEAQ (reference sequence). This CDR3 is 15 amino acids long. CDR3 protein: CASSLAAGGAETQYF. The CDR3 bases are TGTGCCAGCAGCTTAGCGGCGGGGGGGGCAGAGACCCAGTACTTC.

The rearrangement joins TRBV29-1 to TRBJ2-3, with TRBD2 identical over 8 bases. Per the germline V gene, CDR1 is SQVTM and CDR2 is ANQGSEA. The CDR3 sequence is 12 residues long. V lost 7 bases and J lost 5; bases outside the gene matches: 5. The CDR3 protein is CSAGLAGDTQYF. DNA of the CDR3: TGCAGCGCCGGACTAGCTGGAGATACGCAGTATTTT.

This clone was counted once. The V and J genes are TRBV27 and TRBJ2-5; possible D gene TRBD1, 6 bases. The CDR3 is 16 residues long. Germline assignment: CDR1 MNHEY and CDR2 SMNVEV (reference sequence). Trimming took off 4 bases at V and 5 bases at J, with 20 bases between the two ends. In DNA, the CDR3 is TGTGCCAGCAGTTGGAGATCAGGGGCCGAGGGGGAGACCCAGTACTTC. Its translation is CASSWRSGAEGETQYF.

The chain uses TRBV5-6 and TRBJ1-2, with D unclear. The CDR3 length is 14 residues. Trimming shortened V by 5 bases and J by 8 bases, and 19 bases separated the two germline ends. Germline assignment: CDR1 SGHDT and CDR2 YYEEEE. CDR3 DNA sequence: TGTGCCAGCAGGCGCAGCGGACGGGCTATGGGCTACACCTTC. This codes for CASRRSGRAMGYTF.

The chain carries TRBV5-1 and TRBJ1-1, with D possibly TRBD1 on 5 matching bases. The CDR3 spans 15 residues. The V and J ends lost 0 bases and 5 bases respectively, with 14 bases between them. The germline V gene encodes CDR1 SGHRS and CDR2 YFSETQ. This chain's CDR3 is CASSLDGGVETEAFF. The CDR3, as DNA: TGCGCCAGCAGCTTGGACGGGGGGGTTGAGACTGAAGCTTTCTTT.

The rearrangement links TRBV10-1 to TRBJ1-4; D not certain. The CDR3 runs 16 residues. The germline V gene encodes CDR1 WNHNN and CDR2 SYGVQD (reference sequence). V was clipped by 6 bases and J by 5 bases, with 19 bases between them. CDR3 DNA: TGCGCCAGCAGGGAGGATCCAAGTGACGGGAATGAAAAACTGTTTTTT. The encoded protein is CASREDPSDGNEKLFF.

This clone was picked up a small number of times. The chain has TRBV6-6 and TRBJ2-1, with no clear D. V shed 6 bases and J shed 4 bases, with 4 bases lying between them. The CDR3 is 11 amino acids. Germline assignment: CDR1 MNHNY and CDR2 SVGAGI (reference sequence). CDR3 DNA sequence: TGTGCCAGCAGCCTTTACAATGAGCAGTTCTTC. This sequence encodes CASSLYNEQFF.

The J gene is TRBJ2-1, the V gene TRBV10-1, with TRBD2 identical over 8 bases. Germline CDR1 reads WNHNN; CDR2 reads SYGVQD (reference sequence). CDR3 length: 14 amino acids. V lost 6 bases to trimming and J lost 4 bases; unmatched junction nucleotides: 5. DNA for the CDR3: TGCGCCAGCAGCAGCGGGGGCGCGTACAATGAGCAGTTCTTC. Protein product: CASSSGGAYNEQFF.

The chain has TRBV11-3 and TRBJ2-4; a weak D match, TRBD1 (6 bases). Looked up from germline, CDR1 is SGHNT and CDR2 is YENEEA. The CDR3 is made up of 14 amino acids. Deletions cut 1 base from V and 9 bases from J, with 13 bases between. The CDR3 bases are TGTGCCAGCAGCTTAGGAGGCAGGGGACGCATTCAGTACTTC. It encodes CASSLGGRGRIQYF. The complete variable domain, with remaining parts taken from reference TRBV11-3 and TRBJ2-4, reads EAGVVQSPRYKIIEKKQPVAFWCNPISGHNTLYWYLQNLGQGPELLIRYENEEAVDDSQLPKDRFSAERLKGVDSTLKIQPAELGDSAVYLCASSLGGRGRIQYFGAGTRLSVL.

This clone appeared a single time. This chain connects TRBV4-2 to TRBJ1-4, with 10 positions matching TRBD1. Germline V CDR1 and CDR2: LGHNA, YNFKEQ. This CDR3 contains 15 residues. Trimming cost V 4 bases and J 4 bases; bases outside gene matches: 3. The CDR3 region has the DNA TGTGCCAGCAGCCCCCGGGACAGGGGTAATGAAAAACTGTTTTTT. Its protein is CASSPRDRGNEKLFF.

This clone turned up a few times. The V gene is TRBV7-3, the J gene TRBJ2-1; D is possibly TRBD2 (6 bases). The V gene lost 5 bases and the J gene lost 3 bases, with 14 bases spanning the gap. Per germline, CDR1 SGHTA and CDR2 FQGTGA. There are 15 residues in the CDR3. CDR3 DNA sequence: TGTGCCAGCAGCCTCTCGCGGGGTATCTACAATGAGCAGTTCTTC. This translates into CASSLSRGIYNEQFF.

This clone was seen more than once but under ten times. The chain couples TRBV19 to TRBJ1-2, with 8 bases aligning to TRBD1. The CDR3 runs 13 residues. Trimming took 5 bases from V and 5 from J; bases not matched to a gene: 4. CDR1 LNHDA and CDR2 SQIVND come from the germline V gene (reference sequence). The CDR3 nucleotides are TGTGCCAGTAGTGACAGGGGTGGGTATGGCTACACCTTC. Translating it yields CASSDRGGYGYTF. The complete variable domain, with remaining parts taken from reference TRBV19 and TRBJ1-2, reads DGGITQSPKYLFRKEGQNVTLSCEQNLNHDAMYWYRQDPGQGLRLIYYSQIVNDFQKGDIAEGYSVSREKKESFPLTVTSAQKNPTAFYLCASSDRGGYGYTFGSGTRLTVV.

The chain employs TRBV28 and TRBJ1-2; the D is unclear. Germline V gene sequence: CDR1 MDHEN, CDR2 SYDVKM. CDR3 length: 14 residues. Trimming stripped 5 bases from V and 8 bases from J, with 18 bases between. The CDR3 nucleotides read TGTGCCAGCAGTCGCTTTGAACGACAAGAAGGCTACACCTTC. Translated: CASSRFERQEGYTF.

This clone has a handful of counts. The chain carries TRBV18 and TRBJ2-5; no clear D. V dropped 4 bases and J dropped 4 bases, with 10 bases sitting between them. The length of the CDR3 is 13 residues. Germline CDR1 KGHSH, CDR2 LQKENI. CDR3 in amino acids: CASSQEPRETQYF. The CDR3, as DNA: TGTGCCAGCTCACAGGAGCCAAGAGAGACCCAGTACTTC. Together with reference TRBV18 and TRBJ2-5, the CDR3 gives the full variable domain: NAGVMQNPRHLVRRRGQEARLRCSPMKGHSHVYWYRQLPEEGLKFMVYLQKENIIDESGMPKERFSAEFPKEGPSILRIQQVVRGDSAAYFCASSQEPRETQYFGPGTRLLVL.

The chain has TRBV6-5 and TRBJ1-2, with 8 bases fitting TRBD1. Germline V gene sequence: CDR1 MNHEY, CDR2 SVGAGI. The J segment lost 5 bases and the V segment lost 6 bases, leaving 8 bases of the junction unmatched. This CDR3 spans 14 amino acids. CDR3 sequence: CASSPTGAGYGYTF. For the CDR3, the DNA is TGTGCCAGCAGCCCGACAGGGGCCGGTTATGGCTACACCTTC.

The DNA for the CDR3 is TGTGCCAGCAGCGTAGGGGCGGGGGGGCCAAGTTACGGGGAGCTGTTTTTT. Translation: CASSVGAGGPSYGELFF. This chain connects TRBV9 to TRBJ2-2, with 9 bases identical to TRBD2. Germline-derived CDR1 and CDR2 are SGDLS and YYNGEE. The CDR3 contains 17 residues. V was clipped by 0 bases and J by 7 bases; unmatched bases: 10.

This sequence joins TRBV9 and TRBJ1-1, with D possibly being TRBD1 (5 bases). The germline CDR1 and CDR2 sequences are SGDLS and YYNGEE. The CDR3 runs 15 residues. Trimming shortened V by 4 bases and J by 0 bases, and 13 bases separated the two germline ends. This chain's CDR3 is CASSRIDSMNTEAFF. The CDR3 DNA follows: TGTGCCAGCAGCAGGATCGACAGCATGAACACTGAAGCTTTCTTT.

This clone was seen a single time. The chain links TRBV19 to TRBJ1-6; D may be TRBD1 (6 bases). Between the trimmed V and J ends, which lost 8 bases and 10 bases, there was a span of 15 bases. The CDR3 has 13 amino acids. Looked up from germline, CDR1 is LNHDA and CDR2 is SQIVND (reference sequence). For the CDR3, the DNA is TGTGCCAGTGGGGGGGCCACCACGTCACCCCTCCACTTT. It specifies CASGGATTSPLHF.